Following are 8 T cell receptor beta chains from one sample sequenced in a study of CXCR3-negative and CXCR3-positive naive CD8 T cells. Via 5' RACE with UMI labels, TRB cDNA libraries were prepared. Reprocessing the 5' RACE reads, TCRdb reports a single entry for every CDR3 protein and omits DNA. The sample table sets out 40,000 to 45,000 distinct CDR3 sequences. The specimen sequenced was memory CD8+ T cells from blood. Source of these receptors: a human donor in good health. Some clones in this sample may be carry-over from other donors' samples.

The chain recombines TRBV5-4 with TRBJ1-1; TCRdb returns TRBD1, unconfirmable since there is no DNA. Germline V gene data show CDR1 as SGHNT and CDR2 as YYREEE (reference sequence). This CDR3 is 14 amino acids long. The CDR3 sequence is CASSWRTGGSEAFF.

The CDR3 protein is CASSLMTESNEKLFF. The gene calls are TRBV28 and TRBJ1-4; TCRdb names TRBD1, which stays unverified in the absence of DNA. The CDR3 consists of 15 residues. Germline CDR1 and CDR2: MDHEN and SYDVKM. The full variable domain, with the rest looked up from reference TRBV28 and TRBJ1-4, is DVKVTQSSRYLVKRTGEKVFLECVQDMDHENMFWYRQDPGLGLRLIYFSYDVKMKEKGDIPEGYSVSREKKERFSLILESASTNQTSMYLCASSLMTESNEKLFFGSGTQLSVL.

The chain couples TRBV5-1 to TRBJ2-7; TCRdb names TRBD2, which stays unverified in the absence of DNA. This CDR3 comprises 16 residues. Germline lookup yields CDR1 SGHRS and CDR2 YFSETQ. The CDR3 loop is CASRSPGTSAQETQYF.

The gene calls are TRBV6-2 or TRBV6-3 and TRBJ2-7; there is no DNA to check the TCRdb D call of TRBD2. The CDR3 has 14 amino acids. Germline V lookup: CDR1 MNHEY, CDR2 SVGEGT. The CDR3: CASSGLAGNYEQYF.

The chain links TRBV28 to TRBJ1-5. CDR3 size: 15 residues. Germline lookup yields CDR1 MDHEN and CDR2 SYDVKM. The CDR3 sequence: CASSLWGNSNQPQHF.

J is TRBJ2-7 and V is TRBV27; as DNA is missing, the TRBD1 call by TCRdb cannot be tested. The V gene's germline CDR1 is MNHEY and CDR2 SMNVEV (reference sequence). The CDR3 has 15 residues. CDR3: CASSPSGTEYYEQYF.

The CDR3 here is CASSFSTGYEQYF. This chain connects TRBV5-6 to TRBJ2-7; TCRdb reports TRBD1, a call that lacks DNA to check it against. This CDR3 is built from 13 residues. Per the germline V gene, CDR1 is SGHDT and CDR2 is YYEEEE.

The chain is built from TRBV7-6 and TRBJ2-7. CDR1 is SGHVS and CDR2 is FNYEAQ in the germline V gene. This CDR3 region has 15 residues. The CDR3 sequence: CASSSSKGGSYEQYF.